This T cell receptor (beta chain) is from a study of shared clonotypes between healthy human individuals. Study-wide context: A couple of women and a few men aged 18 to 49 made up the donors. Findings and caveats of the study: Memory subsets had estimated richness that was generally smaller than that of naive subsets.

The protocol was immunoSEQ multiplex PCR, while the TCRdb copy is restricted to in-frame clones and leaves out a portion. The data hold over a million clones, with 95% to 99% observed a single time. V lost 6 bases and J lost 0, with 12 bases in between. The CDR3 contains 15 residues. Germline V lookup: CDR1 MNHEY, CDR2 SMNVEV (reference sequence). Details on this clone: Its specificity is unknown.

Sequencing was done on a sample of naive CD4+ T cells sorted from blood. Subset noted: CD45RA+ positively selected. V gene TRBV27 combines with J gene TRBJ2-1; D is possibly TRBD2 (5 bases). The sequence was obtained from a man aged 25 to 40 in good health. The CDR3 is CASSADYNSYNEQFF. The DNA of the CDR3 is TGTGCCAGCAGCGCAGACTACAACTCCTACAATGAGCAGTTCTTC.